This TCR beta chain was sequenced in a study of control samples from healthy donors and cancer patients. V lost 3 bases to trimming and J lost 8 bases, with 14 bases between them. The germline CDR1 and CDR2 sequences are SGDLS and YYNGEE. The CDR3 is 13 residues long. The repertoire was sequenced with immunoSEQ multiplex PCR; TCRdb's copy has only in-frame clones and lacks some. Of 80,000 to 100,000 clones listed, roughly 92% are singletons. The rearrangement joins TRBV9 to TRBJ2-5, with unresolved D. This TCR came from a human donor in good health. The donor label of this sample is uncertain. Sequencing used blood. The CDR3 spells CASSAGFGLTQYF. The DNA for the CDR3 is TGTGCCAGCAGCGCCGGCTTCGGGTTAACCCAGTACTTC.